Sequencing of this TCR beta chain was carried out in a study of blood T cells in healthy people across ages. Germline values: CDR1 DFQATT, CDR2 SNEGSKA (reference sequence). The CDR3 contains 16 residues. Those donating, healthy Caucasian individuals from Russia, were aged roughly 6 to 100. A J-beta primer mix and a sample-barcoded 5' primer were used in a second PCR of roughly 7 to 12 cycles. Each cDNA molecule was tagged by a template-switch adaptor with 12 random nucleotides. MiXCR, run by TCRdb on the 5' RACE reads, gives a single entry per CDR3 protein. The table shows approximately 810,000 distinct CDR3 sequences, with roughly 26% occurring only once. This clonotype has just one count. This may be a read error: a much more frequent sequence differs by one nucleotide.

The sequencing sample was made of blood. The chain uses TRBV20-1 and TRBJ2-1, with D perhaps matching TRBD2 (7 bases). The last part of the DNA fits TRBJ2-7 better; the J call may be wrong. The sequence derives from an elderly woman in good health. CDR3 nucleotide sequence: TGCAGTGCTAAGCGACTACCGGGGGGCGCCTACAATGAGCAGTACTTC. Protein: CSAKRLPGGAYNEQYF.